This record covers a single T cell receptor (beta chain). Its specificity is not known. TCRdb passed the multiplex PCR reads through MiXCR, listing each CDR3 protein once. This table has over 70,000 distinct CDR3 sequences, more than 25% appearing once. This entry belongs to a study of breast tumors, draining lymph nodes, adjacent tissues. Study-level results: Compared with basal-like, luminal-like tumors shared significantly more repertoire with nontumor tissue. Findings are consistent with lymph node origin and intratumoral expansion of most tumor T cells. Compared with lymph nodes, tumors were less diverse; compared with nontumor tissue, more. The lymph node origin of tumor T cells was framed as consistent with a hypothesis, not demonstrated.

The CDR3 is 16 residues long. Per the germline V gene, CDR1 is DFQATT and CDR2 is SNEGSKA (reference sequence). The germline V and J ends were trimmed by 2 bases and 1 base, with 15 bases remaining between them. Breast cancer patients provided tissue from their axillary draining lymph nodes. The sequenced sample consisted of axillary lymph node tissue. This clonotype was sampled from a female donor with breast cancer. Some clones in this sample may be carry-over from other donors' samples. V usage is TRBV20-1 and J usage is TRBJ2-4; the D gene is possibly TRBD2 (5 bases). The chain's CDR3 is CSARRAGPGAKNIQYF. As DNA, the CDR3 is TGCAGTGCTAGACGCGCGGGTCCTGGGGCCAAAAACATTCAGTACTTC.